Sequencing of this TCR beta chain was carried out in a study of T cells after yellow fever vaccination. Across the whole study: Some fractions had low cell numbers, and these were prepared with SMART-Seq v4 Ultra Low Input.

Study results and caveats: Clones that expanded after primary vaccination mostly reappeared after the booster (roughly 95% CD4, about 91% CD8).

V was clipped by 7 bases and J by 3 bases; unmatched bases: 6. This CDR3 comprises 13 residues. In its sample, this clonotype was seen a few times. Antigen specificity is unknown. TCRdb re-called the 5' RACE reads with MiXCR, one entry per CDR3 protein. The sample includes 300,000 to 350,000 distinct CDR3 sequences, 3.5% to 4.5% of them seen just once. This chain joins TRBV12-3 or TRBV12-4 and TRBJ2-7; 7 bases agree with TRBD1. The receptor's source is a man aged 18 to 30 who received the YFV17D yellow fever vaccine. This sample comprised PBMCs, obtained 15 days after the yellow fever booster vaccination. The CDR3 spells CASTQGQHYEQYF. The CDR3 coding sequence is TGTGCCAGCACCCAGGGACAGCACTACGAGCAGTACTTC.